Following are 22 T cell receptor beta chains from one sample sequenced in a study of blood T cell repertoires in COVID-19. Profiled with immunoSEQ multiplex PCR; TCRdb holds only in-frame clones, not every one. Here the sample spans 300,000 or so clones, more than 70% being singletons. Sample: peripheral blood. These TCRs come from a woman between 50 and 59 years old with acute or convalescent COVID-19.

V is TRBV19 and J is TRBJ1-2, with 9 bases identical to TRBD1. The CDR3 has 14 amino acids. The trim removed 5 bases at V and 2 bases at J, leaving 3 bases unmatched. Germline V gene sequence: CDR1 LNHDA, CDR2 SQIVND (reference sequence). In DNA form, the CDR3 reads TGTGCCAGTAGTTGGGACAGGGAAAACTATGGCTACACCTTC. Translation gives CASSWDRENYGYTF.

The chain carries TRBV29-1 and TRBJ2-3; 12 positions match TRBD2. Germline values: CDR1 SQVTM, CDR2 ANQGSEA. This CDR3 has 14 amino acids. Germline trimming cut 5 bases from V and 2 bases from J; bases unmatched to any gene: 2. The CDR3 loop reads CSVLAGGDTDTQYF. DNA for the CDR3: TGCAGCGTTCTAGCGGGAGGGGACACAGATACGCAGTATTTT.

The V and J genes are TRBV7-8 and TRBJ2-5; no clear D gene. The CDR3 is 14 residues long. Between the trimmed V and J ends, which lost 1 base and 3 bases, there was a span of 9 bases. CDR1 SGHVS and CDR2 FQNEAQ come from the germline V gene. The CDR3 reads CASSLVGVEETQYF. The CDR3 region has the DNA TGTGCCAGCAGCTTAGTCGGAGTCGAAGAGACCCAGTACTTC. The full variable domain, completed using reference TRBV7-8 and TRBJ2-5, is GAGVSQSPRYKVAKRGQDVALRCDPISGHVSLFWYQQALGQGPEFLTYFQNEAQLDKSGLPSDRFFAERPEGSVSTLKIQRTQQEDSAVYLCASSLVGVEETQYFGPGTRLLVL.

V is TRBV10-3 and J is TRBJ2-2; no clear D. The V end lost 4 bases, the J end lost 1 base, and 7 bases lay between the germline ends. CDR3 length equals 14 residues. Germline CDR1 and CDR2: ENHRY and SYGVKD. CDR3 loop: CAISVDKNTGELFF. The CDR3 nucleotides are TGTGCCATCAGTGTCGACAAGAACACCGGGGAGCTGTTTTTT.

This clone was found once. The chain carries TRBV30 and TRBJ1-5; 10 bases are shared with TRBD1. Germline V gives CDR1 GTSNPN, CDR2 SVGIG (reference sequence). The CDR3 is made up of 14 amino acids. Trimming cost V 3 bases and J 5 bases; bases outside gene matches: 4. The CDR3 protein is CAWRGQGWHQPQHF. The CDR3 DNA follows: TGTGCCTGGAGGGGACAGGGGTGGCATCAGCCCCAGCATTTT.

This chain joins TRBV10-3 and TRBJ1-1; D not certain. Trimming took 3 bases from V and 2 from J, leaving 10 bases between them. The CDR3 spans 14 residues. The germline gives CDR1 ENHRY, CDR2 SYGVKD. In DNA form, the CDR3 reads TGTGCCATCAGTGATCCGAGGGAAAACACTGAAGCTTTCTTT. This sequence encodes CAISDPRENTEAFF.

This clone was seen only a few times. The chain has TRBV5-1 and TRBJ1-4; D not certain. Between the trimmed V and J ends, which lost 0 bases and 8 bases, there was a span of 11 bases. This CDR3 spans 14 amino acids. Germline V lookup: CDR1 SGHRS, CDR2 YFSETQ. CDR3 loop: CASSLASTGEKLFF. In DNA, the CDR3 is TGCGCCAGCAGCTTGGCTAGTACGGGGGAAAAACTGTTTTTT.

This chain connects TRBV18 to TRBJ2-1; tentatively, D is TRBD1 (6 bases). The V end lost 6 bases, the J end lost 5 bases, and 14 bases lay between the germline ends. Per the germline V gene, CDR1 is KGHSH and CDR2 is LQKENI. This CDR3 spans 14 amino acids. The CDR3 sequence: CASSLTGADNEQFF. The CDR3 DNA follows: TGTGCCAGCTCCCTGACAGGTGCGGACAATGAGCAGTTCTTC. Full variable domain (rest looked up from reference TRBV18 and TRBJ2-1): NAGVMQNPRHLVRRRGQEARLRCSPMKGHSHVYWYRQLPEEGLKFMVYLQKENIIDESGMPKERFSAEFPKEGPSILRIQQVVRGDSAAYFCASSLTGADNEQFFGPGTRLTVL.

The V gene is TRBV19, the J gene TRBJ1-4; a possible D gene is TRBD1 (6 bases). The CDR3 runs 17 residues. From germline, CDR1 is LNHDA and CDR2 SQIVND (reference sequence). Trimming pared 9 bases from V and 4 bases from J, leaving 24 bases between. The DNA for the CDR3 is TGTGCCAGCAATTCTGACAGGCGTAGAAGCTTTAATGAAAAACTGTTTTTT. Translated, it gives CASNSDRRRSFNEKLFF.

This chain uses TRBV5-1 with TRBJ1-1; D call uncertain. The V end was cut by 0 bases, the J end by 11 bases, with 17 bases between. Germline CDR1 reads SGHRS; CDR2 reads YFSETQ. This CDR3 region has 14 residues. The CDR3 DNA reads TGCGCCAGCAGCTTGGCCTCGGCGGTGGGAGAGGCTTTCTTT. Translation gives CASSLASAVGEAFF.

This clone was observed a single time. The CDR3 sequence is CASSLPVGQGVYEQYF. The CDR3 DNA sequence: TGTGCCAGCTCACTCCCCGTGGGACAGGGGGTTTACGAGCAGTACTTC. The rearrangement joins TRBV18 to TRBJ2-7, with 11 bases aligning to TRBD1. Germline V CDR1 and CDR2: KGHSH, LQKENI. J was trimmed by 4 bases and V by 4 bases; bases with no gene match: 9. The CDR3 length is 16 residues.

The J gene is TRBJ2-1, the V gene TRBV10-3, with D hard to call. The germline V gene has CDR1 ENHRY and CDR2 SYGVKD. V lost 6 bases and J lost 7, with 13 bases in between. The CDR3 runs to 13 residues. CDR3 DNA sequence: TGTGCCATCAGGGGTGCGGCTAGTAATGAGCAGTTCTTC. This encodes CAIRGAASNEQFF.

The chain couples TRBV6-1 to TRBJ2-7; D might be TRBD1 (7 bases). The CDR3 is made up of 17 amino acids. The V and J ends lost 4 bases and 2 bases respectively, with 21 bases between them. Germline CDR1 reads MNHNS; CDR2 reads SASEGT. In DNA form, the CDR3 reads TGTGCCAGCAGTGGAGACGGGGGTTGGCAGGGGGCCTACGAGCAGTACTTC. It specifies CASSGDGGWQGAYEQYF.

This clone was observed once. The chain combines TRBV19 with TRBJ2-7, with 13 positions matching TRBD2. The CDR3 has 16 residues. V gave up 4 bases and J gave up 6 bases; unmatched junction bases: 9. Germline lookup yields CDR1 LNHDA and CDR2 SQIVND (reference sequence). As DNA, the CDR3 is TGTGCCAGTAGTACGCCCGGACTAGCGGGGGCTCGCGAGCAGTACTTC. This encodes CASSTPGLAGAREQYF.

This clone has a single count. The chain has TRBV3-1 (or the pseudogene TRBV3-2) and TRBJ2-7; D is perhaps TRBD1 (5 bases). CDR3 length: 14 amino acids. The ends were cut back, 1 base at V and 12 bases at J, with 19 bases in the middle. Looked up from germline, CDR1 is LGHDT and CDR2 is YNNKEL (reference sequence). The CDR3 reads CASSQVREATLWYF. The DNA of the CDR3 is TGTGCCAGCAGCCAAGTCAGGGAAGCAACTTTATGGTACTTC.

For the CDR3, the DNA is TGTGCCAGCAGCCCCACCCTTTGGCGGGGGGAGAACACCGGGGAGCTGTTTTTT. Residues: CASSPTLWRGENTGELFF. The chain couples TRBV4-2 to TRBJ2-2, with TRBD2 matching 8 bases. V gave up 4 bases and J gave up 1 base; unmatched junction bases: 11. CDR3 length equals 18 residues. Germline loops: CDR1 LGHNA, CDR2 YNFKEQ.

This chain joins TRBV6-5 and TRBJ1-4; D may be TRBD1 (6 bases). Trimming cost V 6 bases and J 8 bases, with 10 bases left between them. The CDR3 is 12 residues long. Looked up from germline, CDR1 is MNHEY and CDR2 is SVGAGI. The CDR3 sequence is CASRQGWEKLFF. In DNA form, the CDR3 reads TGTGCCAGCAGACAGGGTTGGGAAAAACTGTTTTTT.

The CDR3, as DNA: TGTGCCAGCAGTGAATACGGGAGCTCCTACAATGAGCAGTTCTTC. It codes for CASSEYGSSYNEQFF. The gene calls are TRBV2 and TRBJ2-1; D perhaps matches TRBD2 (6 bases). V shed 2 bases and J shed 0 bases, with 8 bases lying between them. Germline CDR1 reads SNHLY; CDR2 reads FYNNEI. This CDR3 has 15 residues.

V and J are TRBV6-6 and TRBJ1-5; D might be TRBD1 (5 bases). V lost 6 bases to trimming and J lost 7 bases, with 10 bases between them. The CDR3 is 12 residues long. Germline V gene lookup returns CDR1 MNHNY and CDR2 SVGAGI (reference sequence). The CDR3 bases are TGTGCCAGCAGCCTACAGGAGCAGCCCCAGCATTTT. It encodes CASSLQEQPQHF.

This clone has only a few counts. V is TRBV11-1 and J is TRBJ1-1; D not certain. The germline V gene encodes CDR1 SGHAT and CDR2 FQDESV (reference sequence). The CDR3 consists of 14 residues. The V end lost 1 base, the J end lost 1 base, and 7 bases lay between the germline ends. The CDR3 sequence is CASSLGPGNTEAFF. The CDR3 DNA reads TGTGCCAGCAGCTTAGGTCCAGGGAACACTGAAGCTTTCTTT.

The chain joins TRBV2 to TRBJ2-1, with 10 bases lining up with TRBD2. CDR1 is SNHLY, CDR2 FYNNEI, per germline. This CDR3 contains 14 residues. CDR3 region: CAGASGSSYNEQFF. The CDR3 DNA follows: TGTGCAGGGGCTAGCGGGAGCTCCTACAATGAGCAGTTCTTC.

The chain has TRBV24-1 and TRBJ2-3, with TRBD2 matching 7 bases. Germline V CDR1 and CDR2: KGHDR, SFDVKD. Germline trimming cut 5 bases from V and 2 bases from J; bases unmatched to any gene: 9. This CDR3 contains 16 residues. CDR3 loop: CATSAGAGPHTDTQYF. Here the CDR3 DNA reads TGTGCCACCAGTGCCGGAGCGGGACCTCACACAGATACGCAGTATTTT.